This note documents a single T cell receptor beta chain sequence. The record originates from a study of blood T cell repertoires in COVID-19. As for the study in general: Acute-phase and convalescent COVID-19 samples originated in the United States, Italy and Spain.

V was pared by 4 bases and J by 4 bases, with 11 bases between. Germline CDR1 is SGHNT and CDR2 is YENEEA. This CDR3 contains 14 residues. The Seattle site enrolled patients during active infection and followed them longitudinally. Per the original methods: How many nucleated cells were present was estimated from reference gene primer amplification. Produced via immunoSEQ multiplex PCR; TCRdb's table is partial and in-frame only. V, J and clone size are taken as reported in that table, and D and trimming were inferred from the DNA itself. This sample carries 300,000 to 450,000 clones, approximately 89% of them seen once, and the ten largest clones take 2.3%.

The source material was peripheral blood. This receptor was identified in a woman aged 55-75 years with COVID-19, enrolled during active disease. The genes are TRBV11-3 and TRBJ1-5, with D tentatively TRBD1 (6 bases). The CDR3 nucleotides read TGTGCCAGCAGCTCAACAGGGTCTAATCAGCCCCAGCATTTT. Translated, it gives CASSSTGSNQPQHF.